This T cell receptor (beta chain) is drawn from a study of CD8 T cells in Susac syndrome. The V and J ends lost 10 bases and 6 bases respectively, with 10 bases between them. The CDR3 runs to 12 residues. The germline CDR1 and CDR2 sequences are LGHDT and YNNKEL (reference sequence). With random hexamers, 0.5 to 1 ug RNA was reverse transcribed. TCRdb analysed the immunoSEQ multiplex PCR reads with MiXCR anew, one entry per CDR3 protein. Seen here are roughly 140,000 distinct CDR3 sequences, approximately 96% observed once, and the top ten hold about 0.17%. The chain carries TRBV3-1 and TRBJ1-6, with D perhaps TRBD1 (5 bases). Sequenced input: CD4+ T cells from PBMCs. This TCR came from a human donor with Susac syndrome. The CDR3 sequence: CATQRGNSPLHF. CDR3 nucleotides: TGTGCCACGCAAAGGGGTAATTCACCCCTCCACTTT.